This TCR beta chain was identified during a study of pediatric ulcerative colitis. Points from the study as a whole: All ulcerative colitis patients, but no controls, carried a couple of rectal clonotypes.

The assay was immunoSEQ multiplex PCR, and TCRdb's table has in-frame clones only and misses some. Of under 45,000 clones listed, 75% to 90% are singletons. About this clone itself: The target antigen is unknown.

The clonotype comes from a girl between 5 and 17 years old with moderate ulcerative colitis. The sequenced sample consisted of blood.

CDR3 bases: TGTGCCAGTAGGAGGGACAGGGGAGGGGAGCAGTACTTC. Translated, it gives CASRRDRGGEQYF. The chain couples TRBV19 to TRBJ2-7; 10 bases are shared with TRBD1. With V trimmed by 6 bases and J by 7 bases, 6 bases remained unmatched. The CDR3 has 13 amino acids. The V gene's germline CDR1 is LNHDA and CDR2 SQIVND (reference sequence).